Listed here are 4 T cell receptor beta chains from one sample, sequenced in a study of CD8+CD57+ T cells in acquired aplastic anemia. Profiling that covered TCR beta VDJ and CDR3 relied on genomic DNA as its template. Using its own MiXCR run on the reads, TCRdb lists one record per CDR3 protein. Here the sample spans 150,000 to 200,000 distinct CDR3 sequences, around half being singletons. Patients chosen for sequencing had shown CD8+CD57+ cell expansion by flow cytometry. The sample consisted of sorted CD4+, CD8+, or CD8+CD57+ T cells (not recorded which) from PBMCs. These receptor sequences come from a human donor with aplastic anemia.

The gene calls are TRBV2 and TRBJ1-2; D not certain. The ends were cut back, 4 bases at V and 6 bases at J, with 21 bases in the middle. The germline V gene encodes CDR1 SNHLY and CDR2 FYNNEI. The CDR3 is 16 residues long. DNA for the CDR3: TGTGCCAGCAGTGGGGTCGGAGCTCCGGGTTTCGATGGCTACACCTTC. Translating gives CASSGVGAPGFDGYTF.

The table lists this clonotype with a count of one. The CDR3 DNA reads TGTGCCAGCAGGCAGGGGCCAAACACTGAAGCTTTCTTT. Amino acid sequence: CASRQGPNTEAFF. The J gene is TRBJ1-1, the V gene TRBV7-2; D is perhaps TRBD1 (6 bases). Germline V CDR1 and CDR2: SGHTA, FQGNSA. This CDR3 spans 13 amino acids. V was trimmed by 6 bases and J by 2 bases, leaving 10 bases between them.

V gene TRBV2 combines with J gene TRBJ1-1; possible D gene TRBD1, 5 bases. Trimming left V 7 bases short and J 1 base short, with 13 bases between. The CDR3 consists of 14 residues. Germline CDR1 and CDR2: SNHLY and FYNNEI. The CDR3 reads CASTLQGENTEAFF. CDR3 nucleotides: TGTGCCAGCACCCTTCAGGGAGAGAACACTGAAGCTTTCTTT.

This clonotype was found many times. The J gene is TRBJ2-1, the V gene TRBV4-1, with 7 positions matching TRBD2. The CDR3 loop spans 15 amino acids. Germline V gene lookup returns CDR1 MGHRA and CDR2 YSYEKL. With 5 bases clipped from V and 1 base from J, the junction kept 5 bases outside the gene matches. The CDR3 loop is CASSVTSDSYNEQFF. CDR3 nucleotides: TGCGCCAGCAGCGTAACTAGCGATTCCTACAATGAGCAGTTCTTC.